The 25 T cell receptor beta chains below come from one sample, sequenced in a study of blood T cell repertoires in COVID-19. Repertoires were generated with immunoSEQ multiplex PCR, while TCRdb's copy carries only in-frame clones and drops some. The table lists more than 200,000 clones, about 90% of them singletons. Material for sequencing was peripheral blood. Receptors were obtained from a young man with active or convalescent COVID-19.

The chain combines TRBV2 with TRBJ2-1; D perhaps matches TRBD2 (5 bases). Germline values: CDR1 SNHLY, CDR2 FYNNEI. There are 15 residues in the CDR3. Trimming took 10 bases from V and 0 from J, leaving 16 bases between them. This CDR3 reads CATAKGSASYNEQFF. The CDR3 region has the DNA TGTGCCACCGCCAAAGGTAGCGCCTCCTACAATGAGCAGTTCTTC.

Here the CDR3 reads CASSQFDRGRDSYGYTF. CDR3 in DNA: TGTGCCAGCAGCCAATTCGACAGGGGGCGCGACTCCTATGGCTACACCTTC. The rearrangement joins TRBV3-1 (or the pseudogene TRBV3-2) to TRBJ1-2, with TRBD1 matching 10 bases. CDR1 is LGHDT and CDR2 is YNNKEL in the germline V gene (reference sequence). CDR3 length equals 17 residues. V trimming: 2 bases; J trimming: 4 bases; junction bases outside the gene matches: 10.

This chain connects TRBV3-1 (or the pseudogene TRBV3-2) to TRBJ2-5; unclear D gene. Germline V CDR1 and CDR2: LGHDT, YNNKEL (reference sequence). V dropped 0 bases and J dropped 7 bases, with 6 bases sitting between them. CDR3 length: 12 residues. DNA for the CDR3: TGTGCCAGCAGCCAAGATGAGGCGACCCAGTACTTC. This gives the protein CASSQDEATQYF.

The count of this clone is one. The rearrangement links TRBV7-9 to TRBJ1-3; D remains unclear. Per the germline V gene, CDR1 is SEHNR and CDR2 is FQNEAQ (reference sequence). Trimming removed 5 bases from V and 4 bases from J, with 9 bases in between. This CDR3 is built from 13 residues. CDR3 amino acids: CASSPRSGNTIYF. The CDR3 DNA follows: TGTGCCAGCAGCCCCCGGTCGGGAAACACCATATATTTT. Complete variable domain (other parts from reference TRBV7-9 and TRBJ1-3): DTGVSQNPRHKITKRGQNVTFRCDPISEHNRLYWYRQTLGQGPEFLTYFQNEAQLEKSRLLSDRFSAERPKGSFSTLEIQRTEQGDSAMYLCASSPRSGNTIYFGEGSWLTVV.

V is TRBV18 and J is TRBJ2-3; D may be TRBD1 (6 bases). CDR3 size: 16 residues. The V end was cut by 1 base, the J end by 6 bases, with 17 bases between. The germline gives CDR1 KGHSH, CDR2 LQKENI. The CDR3 DNA sequence: TGTGCCAGCTCACCACAGGGGGACCCCTATCGGGATACGCAGTATTTT. Its protein product is CASSPQGDPYRDTQYF.

This clone was counted a few times. The rearrangement joins TRBV10-3 to TRBJ2-2; 9 positions agree with TRBD2. This CDR3 region has 16 residues. Per germline, CDR1 ENHRY and CDR2 SYGVKD. V shed 4 bases and J 4 bases; nucleotides not matched to a gene: 7. Here the CDR3 reads CAISGVRGGSTGELFF. The CDR3 DNA is TGTGCCATCAGTGGTGTGCGGGGGGGCAGCACCGGGGAGCTGTTTTTT.

The rearrangement uses TRBV7-2 and TRBJ1-6; D is perhaps TRBD1 (6 bases). From germline, CDR1 is SGHTA and CDR2 FQGNSA. This CDR3 is 16 amino acids long. V was shortened by 5 bases and J by 7 bases, with 18 bases between the two germline ends. For the CDR3, the DNA is TGTGCCAGCAGCGCCCGTTCGCCAGGGGCAAATTCACCCCTCCACTTT. It codes for CASSARSPGANSPLHF.

The table lists this clone with a few counts. V and J are TRBV10-3 and TRBJ1-2; 7 bases are a match to TRBD1. Germline V gene lookup returns CDR1 ENHRY and CDR2 SYGVKD. The CDR3 sequence is 14 residues long. J gave up 4 bases and V 6 bases, and 8 bases lay outside the gene matches. The CDR3 loop is CAIRVAQGSYGYTF. CDR3 sequence (DNA): TGTGCCATCAGGGTGGCACAGGGGAGCTATGGCTACACCTTC.

The sample holds a few counts of this clone. The rearrangement links TRBV18 to TRBJ1-1; TRBD1 aligns across 9 bases. With 8 bases clipped from V and 5 bases from J, the junction kept 9 bases outside the gene matches. The germline gives CDR1 KGHSH, CDR2 LQKENI. CDR3 length equals 14 residues. The CDR3 nucleotides are TGTGCCAGCACCCTACAGGGGGCGCGGACTGAAGCTTTCTTT. Translating gives CASTLQGARTEAFF. Drawing the rest from reference TRBV18 and TRBJ1-1, the complete variable domain is NAGVMQNPRHLVRRRGQEARLRCSPMKGHSHVYWYRQLPEEGLKFMVYLQKENIIDESGMPKERFSAEFPKEGPSILRIQQVVRGDSAAYFCASTLQGARTEAFFGQGTRLTVV.

V and J are TRBV5-4 and TRBJ2-7, with 7 bases fitting TRBD2. CDR3 length equals 13 residues. Germline CDR1 reads SGHNT; CDR2 reads YYREEE (reference sequence). J lost 6 bases, V lost 6 bases, and 9 bases had no gene match. This CDR3 is CASTLGRESEQYF. The CDR3 DNA sequence: TGTGCCAGCACCTTAGGGCGGGAGTCCGAGCAGTACTTC.

The V gene is TRBV28, the J gene TRBJ2-5; D is possibly TRBD2 (5 bases). V lost 3 bases, J lost 2 bases, and 13 bases lay in between. The CDR3 has 15 amino acids. CDR1 is MDHEN and CDR2 is SYDVKM in the germline V gene. CDR3 nucleotides: TGTGCCAGCAGTTTCCCCCAGACGGGACAAGAGACCCAGTACTTC. Translating gives CASSFPQTGQETQYF. Full variable domain (rest looked up from reference TRBV28 and TRBJ2-5): DVKVTQSSRYLVKRTGEKVFLECVQDMDHENMFWYRQDPGLGLRLIYFSYDVKMKEKGDIPEGYSVSREKKERFSLILESASTNQTSMYLCASSFPQTGQETQYFGPGTRLLVL.

The chain joins TRBV21-1 to TRBJ2-3; the table names TRBD2, a call not compared with the DNA. TRBV21-1 is shown as a pseudogene. There are 17 residues in the CDR3. The CDR3 bases are TGTGCCAGCAGCAACGGGGGGCGTTTAACTAGCACAGATACGCAGTATTTT. Its protein is CASSNGGRLTSTDTQYF.

This rearrangement joins TRBV9 to TRBJ1-1; no reliable D call. The V gene's germline CDR1 is SGDLS and CDR2 YYNGEE. The CDR3 runs to 14 residues. Trimming removed 4 bases at V and 4 bases at J, with 14 bases between. The CDR3 DNA follows: TGTGCCAGCAGCACAAACAGCGGGTTCACTGAAGCTTTCTTT. Its translation: CASSTNSGFTEAFF.

The chain couples TRBV28 to TRBJ1-2, with 7 bases that match TRBD1. CDR3 length: 14 amino acids. Germline CDR1 reads MDHEN; CDR2 reads SYDVKM. V shed 2 bases and J 6 bases; nucleotides not matched to a gene: 6. This CDR3 reads CASSLNTGQNGYTF. As DNA, the CDR3 is TGTGCCAGCAGTTTAAATACGGGACAGAATGGCTACACCTTC.

The gene calls are TRBV6-5 and TRBJ1-1; TRBD1 matches 8 bases. The CDR3 totals 13 residues. The germline CDR1 and CDR2 sequences are MNHEY and SVGAGI. Unmatched junction bases numbered 5, after V lost 4 bases and J lost 7 bases. CDR3 in amino acids: CASSFQGALEAFF. For the CDR3, the DNA is TGTGCCAGCAGTTTCCAGGGGGCGCTTGAAGCTTTCTTT.

The gene calls are TRBV15 and TRBJ2-7, with 7 bases lining up with TRBD2. This CDR3 contains 17 residues. The germline CDR1 and CDR2 sequences are LNHNV and YYDKDF (reference sequence). After removal of 1 base from V and 2 bases from J, the junction contained 11 bases not matched to a gene. CDR3 amino acids: CATSRGGGLAGTYEQYF. The CDR3 nucleotides read TGTGCCACCAGCAGAGGGGGGGGGTTAGCGGGTACCTACGAGCAGTACTTC. The full variable domain, in which reference TRBV15 and TRBJ2-7 provide the parts outside the CDR3, is DAMVIQNPRYQVTQFGKPVTLSCSQTLNHNVMYWYQQKSSQAPKLLFHYYDKDFNNEADTPDNFQSRRPNTSFCFLDIRSPGLGDTAMYLCATSRGGGLAGTYEQYFGPGTRLTVT.

The CDR3 region is CATGTGDLNEKLFF. CDR3 DNA: TGTGCCACCGGGACAGGGGATCTAAATGAAAAACTGTTTTTT. The V call is TRBV19, the J call TRBJ1-4; 10 nucleotides align to TRBD1. There are 14 residues in the CDR3. Germline values: CDR1 LNHDA, CDR2 SQIVND (reference sequence). Losses at the gene ends were 10 bases for V and 5 bases for J; bases not matched to a gene: 7.

This chain joins TRBV19 and TRBJ1-5; 10 positions agree with TRBD1. V lost 3 bases, J lost 2 bases, and 4 bases stayed unmatched. The CDR3 has 16 amino acids. Germline loops: CDR1 LNHDA, CDR2 SQIVND (reference sequence). The CDR3 coding sequence is TGTGCCAGTAGTATGATTGGACAGGGGGGCAATCAGCCCCAGCATTTT. As protein: CASSMIGQGGNQPQHF.

The chain couples TRBV10-3 to TRBJ2-1; D is uncertain. The germline gives CDR1 ENHRY, CDR2 SYGVKD. Trimming pared 2 bases from V and 7 bases from J, leaving 6 bases between. The CDR3 is made up of 12 amino acids. CDR3 region: CAISEIENEQFF. As DNA, the CDR3 is TGTGCCATCAGTGAGATTGAGAATGAGCAGTTCTTC.

This chain connects TRBV30 to TRBJ2-1; 8 bases align to TRBD2. CDR3 length: 16 residues. After removal of 0 bases from V and 7 bases from J, the junction contained 11 bases not matched to a gene. The germline V gene has CDR1 GTSNPN and CDR2 SVGIG (reference sequence). Here the CDR3 DNA reads TGTGCCTGGAGTGTAAATGTCGGGGGGGCATGGAATGAGCAGTTCTTC. Translation gives CAWSVNVGGAWNEQFF.

The chain combines TRBV5-5 with TRBJ1-3, with D unclear. With 4 bases removed from V and 4 bases from J, the gap between germline ends came to 12 bases. CDR3 length equals 14 residues. From germline, CDR1 is SGHKS and CDR2 YYEKEE (reference sequence). The CDR3 DNA sequence: TGTGCCAGCAGCCCCACAGAACCGGGAAACACCATATATTTT. Encoded protein: CASSPTEPGNTIYF.

V gene TRBV28 combines with J gene TRBJ1-1, with D maybe TRBD1 (6 bases). CDR1 is MDHEN, CDR2 SYDVKM, per germline. Deletions cut 5 bases from V and 10 bases from J, with 11 bases between. CDR3 size: 11 residues. The CDR3 region has the DNA TGTGCCAGCAGTCAGGGGAGGGGAGCTTTCTTT. Its protein is CASSQGRGAFF.

The chain combines TRBV11-2 with TRBJ2-1, with 12 bases matching TRBD1. Trimming took 5 bases from V and 5 from J; bases not matched to a gene: 13. This CDR3 contains 18 residues. The germline CDR1 and CDR2 sequences are SGHAT and FQNNGV. CDR3 sequence (DNA): TGTGCCAGCAGCCGGCTTGCCGGGACAGGGGGCGCGAACAATGAGCAGTTCTTC. Residues: CASSRLAGTGGANNEQFF.

The table lists this clone with a few counts. The chain combines TRBV27 with TRBJ1-1; D call uncertain. Between the trimmed V and J ends, which lost 1 base and 2 bases, there was a span of 8 bases. CDR3 length: 14 residues. Germline CDR1 is MNHEY and CDR2 is SMNVEV (reference sequence). CDR3 coding DNA: TGTGCCAGCAGTTTATTAGGGAGCAACACTGAAGCTTTCTTT. It specifies CASSLLGSNTEAFF.

The rearrangement uses TRBV19 and TRBJ2-5, with D maybe TRBD1 (6 bases). Trimming pared 4 bases from V and 1 base from J, leaving 16 bases between. Germline CDR1 reads LNHDA; CDR2 reads SQIVND (reference sequence). There are 16 residues in the CDR3. CDR3 sequence: CASSTQGNHRQETQYF. The CDR3 coding sequence is TGTGCCAGTAGTACTCAGGGGAACCACCGCCAAGAGACCCAGTACTTC.